These 31 T cell receptor beta chains originate from one sample sequenced in a study of T cells after posttransplantation cyclophosphamide. Clones were read by immunoSEQ multiplex PCR, and TCRdb kept only the in-frame ones, dropping some. This table has some 53,000 clones, approximately 86% appearing once. Material: PBMCs. Receptor source: a man aged 25-45 years with a blood cancer, CMV-positive, and with a related stem cell donor.

The V and J genes are TRBV11-2 and TRBJ1-1; possible D gene TRBD1, 5 bases. V lost 1 base, J lost 4 bases, and 13 bases lay in between. Per the germline V gene, CDR1 is SGHAT and CDR2 is FQNNGV. The CDR3 extends over 15 amino acids. CDR3 nucleotide sequence: TGTGCCAGCAGCTTAGGCCAGGGTATGGCCACTGAAGCTTTCTTT. Its translation: CASSLGQGMATEAFF.

This CDR3 is CASSQVEGGMLSGANVLTF. The CDR3 region has the DNA TGCGCCAGCAGCCAAGTCGAGGGCGGGATGCTCTCTGGGGCCAACGTCCTGACTTTC. The V gene is TRBV4-1, the J gene TRBJ2-6; tentatively, D is TRBD2 (6 bases). Trimming took off 1 base at V and 0 bases at J, with 16 bases between the two ends. Germline V lookup: CDR1 MGHRA, CDR2 YSYEKL. This CDR3 is 19 amino acids long.

This clone was found once. The chain carries TRBV15 and TRBJ2-1; the match to TRBD2 covers 8 bases. CDR3 length equals 16 residues. With V trimmed by 5 bases and J by 6 bases, 12 bases remained unmatched. CDR1 is LNHNV, CDR2 YYDKDF, per germline (reference sequence). In DNA form, the CDR3 reads TGTGCCACCAGCGGACGACCGGGACTAGGTCTCAATGAGCAGTTCTTC. Its translation: CATSGRPGLGLNEQFF.

The chain carries TRBV10-3 and TRBJ2-7; 8 positions agree with TRBD2. V trimming: 6 bases; J trimming: 2 bases; junction bases outside the gene matches: 3. Germline CDR1 is ENHRY and CDR2 is SYGVKD. This CDR3 spans 13 amino acids. This CDR3 is CAISPSGPYEQYF. CDR3 nucleotides: TGTGCCATCAGCCCTAGCGGGCCCTACGAGCAGTACTTC.

The rearrangement uses TRBV7-2 and TRBJ2-1; 9 nucleotides agree with TRBD2. Germline V gene lookup returns CDR1 SGHTA and CDR2 FQGNSA. The CDR3 has 15 residues. V shed 5 bases, J shed 7 bases, and the junction held 9 bases outside the gene matches. CDR3 bases: TGTGCCAGCAGCCCTTTAGCGGGAGTTGGAAATGAGCAGTTCTTC. Its protein is CASSPLAGVGNEQFF.

The J gene is TRBJ2-7, the V gene TRBV6-6; TRBD2 matches at 12 bases. Germline CDR1 MNHNY, CDR2 SVGAGI (reference sequence). CDR3 length equals 16 residues. Losses at the gene ends were 4 bases for V and 2 bases for J; bases not matched to a gene: 6. The CDR3 loop is CASSSHTSGRTYEQYF. CDR3 coding DNA: TGTGCCAGCAGTTCACACACTAGCGGGAGGACCTACGAGCAGTACTTC.

The V call is TRBV7-8, the J call TRBJ2-2; 13 positions agree with TRBD2. Unmatched junction bases numbered 11, after V lost 6 bases and J lost 4 bases. From germline, CDR1 is SGHVS and CDR2 FQNEAQ. The CDR3 length is 18 residues. DNA for the CDR3: TGTGCCAGCAGTCGTAGAAGGACTAGCGGGAGCGGCACCGGGGAGCTGTTTTTT. The encoded protein is CASSRRRTSGSGTGELFF. Looking up the rest from reference TRBV7-8 and TRBJ2-2 gives the full variable domain: GAGVSQSPRYKVAKRGQDVALRCDPISGHVSLFWYQQALGQGPEFLTYFQNEAQLDKSGLPSDRFFAERPEGSVSTLKIQRTQQEDSAVYLCASSRRRTSGSGTGELFFGEGSRLTVL.

The CDR3 nucleotides are TGTGCCAGCAGCGGAGGACAGGGTCGGGGCTACAATGAGCAGTTCTTC. Translating it yields CASSGGQGRGYNEQFF. The rearrangement joins TRBV9 to TRBJ2-1, with TRBD1 matching 8 bases. CDR3 size: 16 residues. Losses at the gene ends were 3 bases for V and 3 bases for J; bases not matched to a gene: 8. Germline CDR1 reads SGDLS; CDR2 reads YYNGEE.

The chain uses TRBV27 and TRBJ2-1; 12 positions match TRBD2. The germline CDR1 and CDR2 sequences are MNHEY and SMNVEV (reference sequence). There are 16 residues in the CDR3. Losses at the gene ends were 7 bases for V and 8 bases for J; bases not matched to a gene: 12. CDR3: CASTGRRLAGVDEQFF. The CDR3 region has the DNA TGTGCCAGCACCGGACGGAGACTAGCGGGAGTGGATGAGCAGTTCTTC.

This chain joins TRBV6-5 and TRBJ2-7, with TRBD2 as a possible D gene (5 bases). V dropped 5 bases and J dropped 0 bases, with 11 bases sitting between them. CDR1 is MNHEY, CDR2 SVGAGI, per germline. This CDR3 is built from 14 residues. The CDR3 protein is CASSEWRSSYEQYF. DNA for the CDR3: TGTGCCAGCAGTGAGTGGAGGAGCTCCTACGAGCAGTACTTC.

The V call is TRBV7-9, the J call TRBJ1-1, with 9 nucleotides matching TRBD1. The germline CDR1 and CDR2 sequences are SEHNR and FQNEAQ (reference sequence). There are 15 residues in the CDR3. Losses at the gene ends were 8 bases for V and 4 bases for J; bases not matched to a gene: 11. The CDR3 sequence is CASSGADRGFTEAFF. The CDR3 bases are TGTGCCAGCTCAGGGGCGGACAGGGGTTTCACTGAAGCTTTCTTT.

This chain connects TRBV4-2 to TRBJ2-7; 11 bases map to TRBD2. With V trimmed by 3 bases and J by 2 bases, 3 bases remained unmatched. The CDR3 consists of 15 residues. CDR1 is LGHNA and CDR2 is YNFKEQ in the germline V gene. CDR3: CASSQGLAATYEQYF. In nucleotides, the CDR3 is TGTGCCAGCAGCCAGGGACTAGCGGCTACCTACGAGCAGTACTTC.

The J gene is TRBJ1-2, the V gene TRBV19; 12 nucleotides align to TRBD1. Germline trimming cut 4 bases from V and 6 bases from J; bases unmatched to any gene: 9. Germline V gene data show CDR1 as LNHDA and CDR2 as SQIVND (reference sequence). The CDR3 covers 16 residues. CDR3 in DNA: TGTGCCAGTAGTAGCCATGATCGGGACAGGGGGCATGGCTACACCTTC. This encodes CASSSHDRDRGHGYTF. The whole variable domain, remainder taken from reference TRBV19 and TRBJ1-2, is DGGITQSPKYLFRKEGQNVTLSCEQNLNHDAMYWYRQDPGQGLRLIYYSQIVNDFQKGDIAEGYSVSREKKESFPLTVTSAQKNPTAFYLCASSSHDRDRGHGYTFGSGTRLTVV.

The chain joins TRBV15 to TRBJ1-5; D not resolved. CDR1 is LNHNV and CDR2 is YYDKDF in the germline V gene (reference sequence). Trimming stripped 5 bases from V and 0 bases from J, with 17 bases between. The CDR3 loop spans 17 amino acids. The CDR3: CATSLFWSRYSNQPQHF. The DNA for the CDR3 is TGTGCCACCAGCCTCTTTTGGTCGCGCTATAGCAATCAGCCCCAGCATTTT.

The chain joins TRBV9 to TRBJ1-2, with a weak D call TRBD1 (5 bases). Germline-derived CDR1 and CDR2 are SGDLS and YYNGEE. V was pared by 6 bases and J by 4 bases, with 16 bases between. The CDR3 sequence is 14 residues long. The CDR3 DNA sequence: TGTGCCAGCAACGGCAGGGTCAGCCCCTATGGCTACACCTTC. It is translated as CASNGRVSPYGYTF.

The CDR3 sequence is CASSQGTYGLAAYNEQFF. The CDR3 nucleotides read TGTGCCAGCAGCCAAGGGACGTATGGACTAGCGGCCTACAATGAGCAGTTCTTC. J is TRBJ2-1 and V is TRBV14; 10 bases line up with TRBD2. The junction had 8 bases not matched to a gene; V was cut back by 1 base and J by 2 bases. The V gene's germline CDR1 is SGHDN and CDR2 FVKESK. CDR3 size: 18 residues.

The chain couples TRBV29-1 to TRBJ1-1, with D tentatively TRBD1 (5 bases). This CDR3 is 14 amino acids long. Germline V gives CDR1 SQVTM, CDR2 ANQGSEA. The ends were cut back, 0 bases at V and 4 bases at J, with 12 bases in the middle. CDR3 amino acids: CSVEDKGRGTEAFF. The CDR3 nucleotides read TGCAGCGTTGAAGATAAGGGGAGGGGCACTGAAGCTTTCTTT.

CDR3 DNA sequence: TGTGCCACCCAGGGGGGCACTGAAGCTTTCTTT. Its protein product is CATQGGTEAFF. The chain combines TRBV28 with TRBJ1-1, with 7 nucleotides matching TRBD1. V trimming: 10 bases; J trimming: 4 bases; junction bases outside the gene matches: 3. Germline V lookup: CDR1 MDHEN, CDR2 SYDVKM. The CDR3 runs 11 residues.

This clone was seen a few times. The gene calls are TRBV29-1 and TRBJ2-3; 9 bases map to TRBD2. This CDR3 is 13 amino acids long. J gave up 3 bases and V 6 bases, and 4 bases lay outside the gene matches. Germline V gives CDR1 SQVTM, CDR2 ANQGSEA. The CDR3 bases are TGCAGCGTGCTAGCGGGGCTGACAGATACGCAGTATTTT. Amino acids: CSVLAGLTDTQYF.

The count of this clone is one. This rearrangement joins TRBV5-1 to TRBJ2-3, with D perhaps matching TRBD1 (5 bases). V was trimmed by 6 bases and J by 2 bases, leaving 22 bases between them. The CDR3 has 17 residues. Germline-derived CDR1 and CDR2 are SGHRS and YFSETQ. The CDR3 DNA is TGCGCCAGCATACAAGCCCAGGGTCGGAACCTCACAGATACGCAGTATTTT. This codes for CASIQAQGRNLTDTQYF. Complete variable domain (other parts from reference TRBV5-1 and TRBJ2-3): KAGVTQTPRYLIKTRGQQVTLSCSPISGHRSVSWYQQTPGQGLQFLFEYFSETQRNKGNFPGRFSGRQFSNSRSEMNVSTLELGDSALYLCASIQAQGRNLTDTQYFGPGTRLTVL.

Concerning this clone itself: Germline is not matched at one junction end, which may reflect a read error. The chain recombines TRBV7-2 with TRBJ1-5; D uncertain. The CDR3 sequence is 15 residues long. Looked up from germline, CDR1 is SGHTA and CDR2 is FQGNSA. The CDR3 region has the DNA TGTGCCAGCGCAAAGGACCCGGCGGGCAATCAGCCCCGGCATTTT. Its translation is CASAKDPAGNQPRHF. Full variable domain (outside the CDR3, taken from reference TRBV7-2 and TRBJ1-5): GAGVSQSPSNKVTEKGKDVELRCDPISGHTALYWYRQSLGQGLEFLIYFQGNSAPDKSGLPSDRFSAERTGGSVSTLTIQRTQQEDSAVYLCASAKDPAGNQPRHFGDGTRLSIL.

The CDR3 region is CASSPLAGGNEQFF. For the CDR3, the DNA is TGTGCCAGCAGCCCTCTAGCGGGAGGTAATGAGCAGTTCTTC. The chain joins TRBV6-1 to TRBJ2-1, with 11 bases matching TRBD2. The CDR3 runs 14 residues. Trimming removed 6 bases from V and 7 bases from J; junction bases left unmatched: 5. CDR1 is MNHNS, CDR2 SASEGT, per germline.

The chain links TRBV5-1 to TRBJ2-3, with 8 bases lining up with TRBD1. The length of the CDR3 is 15 residues. Germline V gives CDR1 SGHRS, CDR2 YFSETQ. J was trimmed by 4 bases and V by 3 bases; bases with no gene match: 7. The CDR3 loop is CASSSGAGGADTQYF. The CDR3 DNA sequence: TGCGCCAGCAGCTCAGGTGCAGGGGGCGCAGATACGCAGTATTTT.

The chain is built from TRBV4-1 and TRBJ2-2; 11 bases are shared with TRBD1. Unmatched junction bases numbered 5, after V lost 4 bases and J lost 7 bases. Germline CDR1 reads MGHRA; CDR2 reads YSYEKL. The CDR3 totals 15 residues. The CDR3 nucleotides read TGCGCCAGCAGCCTTGGACAGGGGGCAATCGGGGAGCTGTTTTTT. It encodes CASSLGQGAIGELFF.

This chain uses TRBV13 with TRBJ2-1; 10 nucleotides line up with TRBD1. V lost 4 bases to trimming and J lost 4 bases; unmatched junction nucleotides: 7. The CDR3 is made up of 16 amino acids. Germline CDR1 is PRHDT and CDR2 is FYEKMQ (reference sequence). The chain's CDR3 is CASSSRQGAPYNEQFF. CDR3 nucleotide sequence: TGTGCCAGCAGCTCTCGACAGGGGGCCCCATACAATGAGCAGTTCTTC.

The chain joins TRBV5-1 to TRBJ1-1; 9 nucleotides match TRBD1. Per germline, CDR1 SGHRS and CDR2 YFSETQ. V lost 6 bases, J lost 3 bases, and 15 bases stayed unmatched. This CDR3 spans 17 amino acids. The CDR3 region is CASKRGTGLELDTEAFF. CDR3 DNA sequence: TGCGCCAGCAAGAGGGGGACAGGGTTAGAGTTGGACACTGAAGCTTTCTTT.

The V and J genes are TRBV6-4 and TRBJ2-7; 8 bases are shared with TRBD2. There are 15 residues in the CDR3. The germline V gene encodes CDR1 MRHNA and CDR2 SNTAGT. J was trimmed by 0 bases and V by 8 bases; bases with no gene match: 9. CDR3 DNA: TGTGCCAGCTCAACTCTAGCGGGCAGCTCCTACGAGCAGTACTTC. It encodes CASSTLAGSSYEQYF.

This clone was picked up a small number of times. The chain is built from TRBV29-1 and TRBJ1-1, with a tentative D call TRBD1 (5 bases). Germline CDR1 SQVTM, CDR2 ANQGSEA. The CDR3 runs to 12 residues. V lost 3 bases to trimming and J lost 1 base, with 6 bases between them. DNA for the CDR3: TGCAGCGTTGATCAGGGGAACACTGAAGCTTTCTTT. Residues: CSVDQGNTEAFF.

This rearrangement joins TRBV27 to TRBJ2-2, with D possibly matching TRBD1 (5 bases). V was trimmed by 4 bases and J by 3 bases, leaving 21 bases between them. This CDR3 comprises 18 residues. Germline assignment: CDR1 MNHEY and CDR2 SMNVEV (reference sequence). Here the CDR3 DNA reads TGTGCCAGCAGTTCTCTCGGTCGTAGGGGCGGCGACACCGGGGAGCTGTTTTTT. Protein product: CASSSLGRRGGDTGELFF.

The genes are TRBV18 and TRBJ1-1; 9 nucleotides align to TRBD1. CDR1 KGHSH and CDR2 LQKENI come from the germline V gene. With V trimmed by 2 bases and J by 5 bases, 6 bases remained unmatched. The CDR3 has 15 amino acids. CDR3 region: CASSPGYRGRTEAFF. The CDR3 DNA is TGTGCCAGCTCACCAGGGTACAGGGGGCGGACTGAAGCTTTCTTT.

The chain joins TRBV19 to TRBJ2-1; 15 nucleotides line up with TRBD2. Germline V lookup: CDR1 LNHDA, CDR2 SQIVND (reference sequence). The CDR3 spans 19 residues. V shed 5 bases, J shed 0 bases, and the junction held 8 bases outside the gene matches. The CDR3 loop reads CASSPPGLAGGSSYNEQFF. CDR3 sequence (DNA): TGTGCCAGTAGTCCTCCGGGACTAGCGGGGGGAAGCTCCTACAATGAGCAGTTCTTC.